The clone carrying this TCR beta chain was found a few times. The data are from a study of Graves' ophthalmopathy and Graves' hyperthyroidism. RNA served as the template for amplifying TCR beta CDR3 regions. RT-PCR in the first round used HTBI primers; a second-round multiplex PCR followed. TCRdb processed the multiplex PCR reads anew with MiXCR; each CDR3 protein has one entry. The sample holds about 740,000 distinct CDR3 sequences; 40% are singletons and the top ten take approximately 43%. Germline V CDR1 and CDR2: SGHVS, FQNEAQ. J gave up 6 bases and V 3 bases, and 5 bases lay outside the gene matches. The CDR3 sequence is 14 residues long.

Input material: peripheral blood. The sequence came from an adult man with Graves' ophthalmopathy. The V and J genes are TRBV7-8 and TRBJ1-5, with 7 bases fitting TRBD1. The chain's CDR3 is CASSLGTESQPQHF. CDR3 nucleotides: TGTGCCAGCAGCTTGGGGACAGAGAGTCAGCCCCAGCATTTT.